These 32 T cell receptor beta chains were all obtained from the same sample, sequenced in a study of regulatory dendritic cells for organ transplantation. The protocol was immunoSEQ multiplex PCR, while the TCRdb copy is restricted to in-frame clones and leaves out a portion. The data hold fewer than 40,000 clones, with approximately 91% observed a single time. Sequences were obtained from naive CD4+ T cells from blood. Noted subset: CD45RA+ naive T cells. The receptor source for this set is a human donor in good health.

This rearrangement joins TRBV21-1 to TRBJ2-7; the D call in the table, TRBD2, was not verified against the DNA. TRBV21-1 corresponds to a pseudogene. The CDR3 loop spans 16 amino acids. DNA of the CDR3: TGTGCCAGCAGCCCCCGAATAAAGCGGGGGTTAAATGAGCAGTACTTC. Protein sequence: CASSPRIKRGLNEQYF.

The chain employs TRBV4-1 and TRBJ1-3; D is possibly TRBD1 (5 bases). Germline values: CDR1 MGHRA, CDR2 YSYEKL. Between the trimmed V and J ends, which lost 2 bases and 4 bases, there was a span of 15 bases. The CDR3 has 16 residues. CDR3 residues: CASSQYGASDGNTIYF. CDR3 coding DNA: TGCGCCAGCAGCCAATACGGGGCCTCTGACGGAAACACCATATATTTT.

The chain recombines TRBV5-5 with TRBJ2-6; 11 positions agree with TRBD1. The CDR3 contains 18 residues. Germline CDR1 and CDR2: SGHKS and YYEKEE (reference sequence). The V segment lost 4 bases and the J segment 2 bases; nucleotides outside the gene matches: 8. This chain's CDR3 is CASSRRDRGFPGANVLTF. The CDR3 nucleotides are TGTGCCAGCAGCCGAAGGGACAGGGGGTTTCCTGGGGCCAACGTCCTGACTTTC.

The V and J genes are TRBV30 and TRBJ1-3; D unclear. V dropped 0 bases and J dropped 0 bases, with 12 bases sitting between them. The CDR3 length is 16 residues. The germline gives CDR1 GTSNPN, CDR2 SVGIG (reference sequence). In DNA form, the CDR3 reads TGTGCCTGGAGTGTACGCAGGTCCCCCTCTGGAAACACCATATATTTT. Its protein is CAWSVRRSPSGNTIYF.

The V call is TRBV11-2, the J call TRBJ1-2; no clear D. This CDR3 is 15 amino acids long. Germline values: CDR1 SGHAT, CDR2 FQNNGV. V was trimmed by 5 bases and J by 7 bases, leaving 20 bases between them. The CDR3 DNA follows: TGTGCCAGCAGCAACTGGGTGGAGAACTCGGGTGGCTACACCTTC. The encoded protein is CASSNWVENSGGYTF.

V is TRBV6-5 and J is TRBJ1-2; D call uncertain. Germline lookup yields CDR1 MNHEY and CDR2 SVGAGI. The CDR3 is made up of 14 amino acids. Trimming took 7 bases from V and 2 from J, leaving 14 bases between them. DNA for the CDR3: TGTGCCAGCACCCGGACGCTTCAAAACTATGGCTACACCTTC. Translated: CASTRTLQNYGYTF.

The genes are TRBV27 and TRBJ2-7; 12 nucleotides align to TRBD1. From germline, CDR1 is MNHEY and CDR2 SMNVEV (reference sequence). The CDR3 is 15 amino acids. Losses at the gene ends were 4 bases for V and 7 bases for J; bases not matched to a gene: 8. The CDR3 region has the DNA TGTGCCAGCAGTTCGCCGGGACAGGGGGCGGGTGAGCAGTACTTC. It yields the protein CASSSPGQGAGEQYF.

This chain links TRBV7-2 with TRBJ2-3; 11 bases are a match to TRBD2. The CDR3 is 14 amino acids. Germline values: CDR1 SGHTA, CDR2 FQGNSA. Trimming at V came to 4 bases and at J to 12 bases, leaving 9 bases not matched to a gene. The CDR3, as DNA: TGTGCCAGCAGCTCGGGACTAGCGGCTCCCACCCAGTATTTT. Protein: CASSSGLAAPTQYF.

CDR3 in DNA: TGTGCCAGTAGCACGACCGGGGGTCTGAACTTTTACGAGCAGTACTTC. It encodes CASSTTGGLNFYEQYF. The V gene is TRBV19, the J gene TRBJ2-7, with D possibly TRBD2 on 6 matching bases. The germline V gene has CDR1 LNHDA and CDR2 SQIVND (reference sequence). CDR3 length: 16 amino acids. Trimming left V 6 bases short and J 4 bases short, with 22 bases between.

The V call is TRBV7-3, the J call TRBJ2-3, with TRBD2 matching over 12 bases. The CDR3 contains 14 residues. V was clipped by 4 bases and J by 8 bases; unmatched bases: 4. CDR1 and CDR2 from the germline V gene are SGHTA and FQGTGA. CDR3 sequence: CASSSTSGGGTQYF. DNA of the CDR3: TGTGCCAGCAGCTCGACTAGCGGGGGCGGTACGCAGTATTTT. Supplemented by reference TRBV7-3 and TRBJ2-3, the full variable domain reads GAGVSQTPSNKVTEKGKYVELRCDPISGHTALYWYRQSLGQGPEFLIYFQGTGAADDSGLPNDRFFAVRPEGSVSTLKIQRTERGDSAVYLCASSSTSGGGTQYFGPGTRLTVL.

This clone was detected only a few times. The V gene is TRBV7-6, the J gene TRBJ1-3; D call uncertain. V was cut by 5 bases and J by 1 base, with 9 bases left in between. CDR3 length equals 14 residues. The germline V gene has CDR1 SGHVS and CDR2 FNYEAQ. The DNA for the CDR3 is TGTGCCAGCAGCCTCGAAGTATCTGGAAACACCATATATTTT. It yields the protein CASSLEVSGNTIYF.

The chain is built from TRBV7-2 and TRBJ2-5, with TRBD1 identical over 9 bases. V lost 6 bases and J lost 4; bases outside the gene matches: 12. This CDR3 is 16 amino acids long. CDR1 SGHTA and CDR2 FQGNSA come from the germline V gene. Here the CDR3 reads CASSRSDRGIGETQYF. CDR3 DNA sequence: TGTGCCAGCAGTCGCAGCGACAGGGGGATAGGAGAGACCCAGTACTTC.

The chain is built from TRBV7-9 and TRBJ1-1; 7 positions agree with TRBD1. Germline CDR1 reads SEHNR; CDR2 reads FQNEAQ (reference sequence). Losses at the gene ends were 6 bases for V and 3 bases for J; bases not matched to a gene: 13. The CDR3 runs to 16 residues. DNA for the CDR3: TGTGCCAGCAGTAAAACGTCCGGGACAGTAGACACTGAAGCTTTCTTT. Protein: CASSKTSGTVDTEAFF.

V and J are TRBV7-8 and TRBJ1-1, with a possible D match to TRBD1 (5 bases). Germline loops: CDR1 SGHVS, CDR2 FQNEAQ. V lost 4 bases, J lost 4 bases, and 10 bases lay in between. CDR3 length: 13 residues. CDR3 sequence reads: CASSSQGGTEAFF. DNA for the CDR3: TGTGCCAGCAGCTCCCAGGGAGGCACTGAAGCTTTCTTT.

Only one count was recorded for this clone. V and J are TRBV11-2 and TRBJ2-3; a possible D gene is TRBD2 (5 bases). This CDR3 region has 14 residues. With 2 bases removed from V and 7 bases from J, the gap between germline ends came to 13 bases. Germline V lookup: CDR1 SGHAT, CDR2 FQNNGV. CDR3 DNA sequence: TGTGCCAGCAGCTTACGGGGATCGGGGAATACGCAGTATTTT. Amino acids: CASSLRGSGNTQYF.

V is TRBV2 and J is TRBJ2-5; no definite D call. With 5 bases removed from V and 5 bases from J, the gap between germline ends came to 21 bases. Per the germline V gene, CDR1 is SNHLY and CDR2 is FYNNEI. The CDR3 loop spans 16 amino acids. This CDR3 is CASSTPKGQTKETQYF. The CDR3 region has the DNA TGTGCCAGCAGTACCCCAAAGGGCCAAACGAAGGAGACCCAGTACTTC.

CDR3 protein: CASSFTGADEAFF. CDR3 DNA: TGTGCCAGCAGCTTCACAGGGGCAGACGAAGCTTTCTTT. The gene calls are TRBV7-6 and TRBJ1-1; 7 bases fit TRBD1. The CDR3 has 13 amino acids. V lost 3 bases, J lost 8 bases, and 6 bases stayed unmatched. Germline loops: CDR1 SGHVS, CDR2 FNYEAQ.

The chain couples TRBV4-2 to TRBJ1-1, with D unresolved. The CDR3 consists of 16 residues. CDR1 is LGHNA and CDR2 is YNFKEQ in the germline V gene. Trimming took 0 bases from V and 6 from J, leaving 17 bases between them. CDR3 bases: TGTGCCAGCAGCCAAGATCGAGGCGGGTTGTGGGCTGAAGCTTTCTTT. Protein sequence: CASSQDRGGLWAEAFF.

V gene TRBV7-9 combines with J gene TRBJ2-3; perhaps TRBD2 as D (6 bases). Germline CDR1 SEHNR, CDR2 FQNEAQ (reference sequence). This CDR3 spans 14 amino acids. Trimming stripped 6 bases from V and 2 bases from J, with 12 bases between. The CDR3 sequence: CASSSGDVTDTQYF. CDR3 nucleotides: TGTGCCAGCAGTAGCGGCGACGTCACAGATACGCAGTATTTT.

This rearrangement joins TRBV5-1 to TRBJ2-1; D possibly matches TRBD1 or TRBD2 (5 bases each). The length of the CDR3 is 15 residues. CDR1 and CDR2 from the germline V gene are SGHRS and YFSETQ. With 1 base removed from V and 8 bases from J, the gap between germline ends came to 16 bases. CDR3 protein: CASSLTRPVGDEQFF. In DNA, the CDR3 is TGCGCCAGCAGCTTGACGCGTCCGGTGGGGGATGAGCAGTTCTTC.

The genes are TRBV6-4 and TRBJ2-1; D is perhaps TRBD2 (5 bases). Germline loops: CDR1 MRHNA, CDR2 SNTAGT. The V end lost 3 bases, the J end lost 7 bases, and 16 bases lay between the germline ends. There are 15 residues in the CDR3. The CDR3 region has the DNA TGTGCCAGCAGTGAAAACGGGGTAGCGTTAAATGAGCAGTTCTTC. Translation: CASSENGVALNEQFF.

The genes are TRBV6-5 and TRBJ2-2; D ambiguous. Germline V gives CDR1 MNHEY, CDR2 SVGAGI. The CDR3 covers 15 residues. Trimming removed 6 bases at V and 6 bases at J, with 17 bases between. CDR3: CASSPAPDFAGELFF. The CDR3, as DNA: TGTGCCAGCAGCCCAGCTCCGGATTTCGCCGGGGAGCTGTTTTTT.

For the CDR3, the DNA is TGTGCCAGCTCACCGGACAGGGCAAATCAGCCCCAGCATTTT. Protein sequence: CASSPDRANQPQHF. The chain couples TRBV18 to TRBJ1-5; 8 bases are shared with TRBD1. V was clipped by 3 bases and J by 4 bases; unmatched bases: 2. CDR1 is KGHSH, CDR2 LQKENI, per germline. The CDR3 has 14 amino acids.

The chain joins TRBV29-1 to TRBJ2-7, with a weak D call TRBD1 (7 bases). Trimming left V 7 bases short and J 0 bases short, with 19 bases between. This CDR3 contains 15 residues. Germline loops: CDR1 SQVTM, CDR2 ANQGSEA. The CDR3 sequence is CSAMGGRGDSYEQYF. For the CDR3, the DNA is TGCAGCGCTATGGGGGGCAGGGGGGACTCCTACGAGCAGTACTTC.

CDR3 sequence reads: CASSVVSSGYTGELFF. The CDR3, as DNA: TGTGCCAGCAGCGTAGTGTCTAGCGGGTACACCGGGGAGCTGTTTTTT. V and J are TRBV9 and TRBJ2-2; 8 nucleotides line up with TRBD2. The CDR3 contains 16 residues. Germline loops: CDR1 SGDLS, CDR2 YYNGEE. V gave up 0 bases and J gave up 3 bases; unmatched junction bases: 4. The full variable domain, with the rest looked up from reference TRBV9 and TRBJ2-2, is DSGVTQTPKHLITATGQRVTLRCSPRSGDLSVYWYQQSLDQGLQFLIQYYNGEERAKGNILERFSAQQFPDLHSELNLSSLELGDSALYFCASSVVSSGYTGELFFGEGSRLTVL.

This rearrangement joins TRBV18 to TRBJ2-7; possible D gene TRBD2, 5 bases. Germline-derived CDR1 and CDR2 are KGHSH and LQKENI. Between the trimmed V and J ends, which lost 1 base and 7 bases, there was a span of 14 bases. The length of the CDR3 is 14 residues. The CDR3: CASSPLTATGEQYF. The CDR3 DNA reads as TGTGCCAGCTCACCACTTACCGCGACGGGGGAGCAGTACTTC.

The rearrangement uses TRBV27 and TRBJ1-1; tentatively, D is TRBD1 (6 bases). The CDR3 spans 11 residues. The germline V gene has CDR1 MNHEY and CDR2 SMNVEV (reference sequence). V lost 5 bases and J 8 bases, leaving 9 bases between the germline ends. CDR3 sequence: CASSNRDEAFF. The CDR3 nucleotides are TGTGCCAGCAGTAACAGGGACGAAGCTTTCTTT.

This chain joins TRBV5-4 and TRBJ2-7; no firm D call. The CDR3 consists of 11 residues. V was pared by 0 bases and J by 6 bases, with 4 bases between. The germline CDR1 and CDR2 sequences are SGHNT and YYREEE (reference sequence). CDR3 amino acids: CASSLGPEQYF. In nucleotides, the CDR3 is TGTGCCAGCAGCTTGGGCCCCGAGCAGTACTTC.

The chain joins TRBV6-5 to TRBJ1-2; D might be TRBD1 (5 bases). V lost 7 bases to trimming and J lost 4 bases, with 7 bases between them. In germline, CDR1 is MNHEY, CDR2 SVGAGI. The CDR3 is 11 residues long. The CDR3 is CASKGLYGYTF. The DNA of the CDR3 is TGTGCCAGCAAGGGACTCTATGGCTACACCTTC.

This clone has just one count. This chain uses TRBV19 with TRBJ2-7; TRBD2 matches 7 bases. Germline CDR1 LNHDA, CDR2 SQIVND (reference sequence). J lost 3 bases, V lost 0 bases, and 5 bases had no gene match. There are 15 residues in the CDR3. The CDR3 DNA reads TGTGCCAGTAGTATAGATCGGCGGGAGAACTACGAGCAGTACTTC. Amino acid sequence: CASSIDRRENYEQYF.

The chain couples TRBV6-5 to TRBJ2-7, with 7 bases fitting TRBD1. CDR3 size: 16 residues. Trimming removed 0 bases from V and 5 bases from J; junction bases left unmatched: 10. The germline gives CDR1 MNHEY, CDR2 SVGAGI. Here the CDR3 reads CASSYSPRVRGNEQYF. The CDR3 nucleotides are TGTGCCAGCAGTTACTCTCCCCGGGTCAGGGGGAACGAGCAGTACTTC.

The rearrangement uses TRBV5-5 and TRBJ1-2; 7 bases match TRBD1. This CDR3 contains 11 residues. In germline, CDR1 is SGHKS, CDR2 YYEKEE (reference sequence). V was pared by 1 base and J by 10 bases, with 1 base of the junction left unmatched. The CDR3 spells CASSLTGAYTF. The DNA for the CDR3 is TGTGCCAGCAGCTTGACAGGGGCCTACACCTTC.